The rows below give T cell receptor beta chains drawn from one sample of a study of blood T cell repertoires in COVID-19. The method was immunoSEQ multiplex PCR; TCRdb's version includes in-frame clones alone and lacks a portion of them. The sample includes some 100,000 clones, 80% to 95% of them seen just once. The sample consisted of peripheral blood. The source is a man in his sixties or seventies with acute or convalescent COVID-19. The conserved cysteine and the conserved F or W are not part of the CDR3 here. The order of the fields is V gene, CDR3 protein.

>TRBV18
ASSLSSGATNEKLF
>TRBV4-2
ASSQDWTVGLNEQF
>TRBV7-8
ASSHGQMSPLH
>TRBV6-5
ASSYGAGASYNEQF
>TRBV13
ASSLWRAGGYT
>TRBV28
ASSRGGQGTPLH
>TRBV6-1
ASSRGTERNTIY
>TRBV2
ASSHADTQY
>TRBV7-9
ASRDRGRDTEAF
>TRBV11-3
ASSSRTGPYGYT
>TRBV19
ASSMGSGGGWYEQF
>TRBV27
ASSFGGPPRSYT
>TRBV24-1
ATSDSGVEETQY
>TRBV20-1
SASGVNTEAF
>TRBV19
ATGAGTNEKLF
>TRBV18
ASSPFRAGRLSSYNEQF
>TRBV10-2
ASRQGANTGELF
>TRBV4-1
ASSKGAILSQPQH
>TRBV27
ASSMDSSSSPLH
>TRBV2
ASSEPYDRINQPQH
>TRBV24-1
ATSDFGLGGQGVETQY
>TRBV24-1
ATSDFFQGDTGELF
>TRBV19
ASRTDRASYNEQF
>TRBV19
ASSPHGQGPNYGYT
>TRBV5-5
ASSLYSEKLF
>TRBV12-3/TRBV12-4
ASRTGEVEPQH
>TRBV2
ASSERAYRGLIEKLF
>TRBV7-9
ASSRLTGTPQH
>TRBV6-5
ASSYIRSGVEQY
>TRBV6-5
ASSGHLYEQY
>TRBV27
ASSLSLGNPYEQY